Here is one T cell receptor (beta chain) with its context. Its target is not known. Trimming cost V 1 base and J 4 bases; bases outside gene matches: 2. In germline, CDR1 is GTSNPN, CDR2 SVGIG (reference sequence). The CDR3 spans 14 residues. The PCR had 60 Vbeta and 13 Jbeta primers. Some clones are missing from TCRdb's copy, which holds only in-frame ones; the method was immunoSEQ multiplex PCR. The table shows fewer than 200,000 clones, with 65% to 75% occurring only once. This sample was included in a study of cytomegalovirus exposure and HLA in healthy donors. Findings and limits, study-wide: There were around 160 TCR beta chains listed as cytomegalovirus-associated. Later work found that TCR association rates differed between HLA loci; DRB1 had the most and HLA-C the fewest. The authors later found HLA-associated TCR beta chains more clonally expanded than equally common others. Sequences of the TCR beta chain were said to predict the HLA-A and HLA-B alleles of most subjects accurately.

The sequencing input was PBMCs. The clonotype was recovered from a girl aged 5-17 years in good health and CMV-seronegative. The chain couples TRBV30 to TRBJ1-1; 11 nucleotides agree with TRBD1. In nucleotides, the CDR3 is TGTGCCTGGAGTGCCGGGACAGGGGGCACTGAAGCTTTCTTT. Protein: CAWSAGTGGTEAFF.